This T cell receptor beta chain was found in a study of post-analysis software for immune sequencing data. Whole-study context: Both relapsing-remitting and secondary progressive multiple sclerosis featured among the disease courses, as did progressive-relapsing multiple sclerosis. Points from the study as a whole: Those with multiple sclerosis, the patient group, showed significantly lower normalized Chao1 diversity than controls. Relative to controls, patients had five TRBV segments at higher frequency, with TRBV5-6, TRBV5-1 and TRBV20-1 among these. Samples from one preparation batch, clustered by F measure, grouped strongly together.

Points on this clonotype: What it recognizes is unknown. A much larger clone sits a single nucleotide away, making a read error possible.

Prepared libraries of TCR beta cDNA carried unique molecular identifiers. About 500,000 cDNA molecules were obtained per 1 to 10 million input T cells. One entry per CDR3 protein, called by TCRdb with MiXCR from the PCR reads. Of approximately 250,000 distinct CDR3 sequences in the sample, just over 35% were seen once. From germline, CDR1 is SQVTM and CDR2 ANQGSEA. The CDR3 extends over 13 amino acids. Material for sequencing was blood. The clonotype was recovered from a girl aged 5-17 years with multiple sclerosis. This chain links TRBV29-1 with TRBJ2-1; tentatively, D is TRBD1 or TRBD2 (6 bases each). TRBJ2-7 explains the end of the DNA better; the J call may be wrong. The CDR3 DNA follows: TGCAGCGGGGGGGCGGCAACCTACAATGAGCAGTACTTC. This encodes CSGGAATYNEQYF.